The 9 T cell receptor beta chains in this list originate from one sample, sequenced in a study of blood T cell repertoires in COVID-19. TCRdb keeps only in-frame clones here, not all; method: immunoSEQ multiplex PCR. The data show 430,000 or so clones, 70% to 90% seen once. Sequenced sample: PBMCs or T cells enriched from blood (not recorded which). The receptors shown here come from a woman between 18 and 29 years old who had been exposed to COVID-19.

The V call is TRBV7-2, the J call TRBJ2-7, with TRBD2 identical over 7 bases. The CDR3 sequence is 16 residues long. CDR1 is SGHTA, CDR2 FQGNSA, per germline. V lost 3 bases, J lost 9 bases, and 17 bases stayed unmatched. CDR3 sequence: CASSFSQRDPGTGQYF. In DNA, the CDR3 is TGTGCCAGCAGCTTCTCACAGCGGGATCCCGGGACGGGGCAGTACTTC.

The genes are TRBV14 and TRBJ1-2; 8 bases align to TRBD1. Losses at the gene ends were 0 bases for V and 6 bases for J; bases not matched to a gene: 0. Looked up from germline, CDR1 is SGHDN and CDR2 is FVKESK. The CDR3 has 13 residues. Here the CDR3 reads CASSQDRGHGYTF. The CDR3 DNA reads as TGTGCCAGCAGCCAAGACAGGGGGCATGGCTACACCTTC.

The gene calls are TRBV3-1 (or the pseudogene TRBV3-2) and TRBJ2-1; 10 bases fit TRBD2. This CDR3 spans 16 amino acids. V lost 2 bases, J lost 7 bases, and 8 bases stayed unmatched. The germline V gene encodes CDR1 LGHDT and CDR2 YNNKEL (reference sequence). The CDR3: CASSQTASGSWNEQFF. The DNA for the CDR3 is TGTGCCAGCAGCCAAACTGCTAGCGGGAGTTGGAATGAGCAGTTCTTC.

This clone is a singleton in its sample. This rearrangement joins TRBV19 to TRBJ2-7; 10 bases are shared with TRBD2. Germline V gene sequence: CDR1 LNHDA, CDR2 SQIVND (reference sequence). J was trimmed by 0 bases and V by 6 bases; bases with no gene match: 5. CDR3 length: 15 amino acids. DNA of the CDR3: TGTGCCAGTAGCCTAAAGCGGGAGGGCTCCTACGAGCAGTACTTC. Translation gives CASSLKREGSYEQYF. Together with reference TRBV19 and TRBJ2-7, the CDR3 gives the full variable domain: DGGITQSPKYLFRKEGQNVTLSCEQNLNHDAMYWYRQDPGQGLRLIYYSQIVNDFQKGDIAEGYSVSREKKESFPLTVTSAQKNPTAFYLCASSLKREGSYEQYFGPGTRLTVT.

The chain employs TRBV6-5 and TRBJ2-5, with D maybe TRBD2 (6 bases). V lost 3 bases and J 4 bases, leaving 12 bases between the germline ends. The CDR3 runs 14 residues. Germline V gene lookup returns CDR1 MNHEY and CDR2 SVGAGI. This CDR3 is CASSYSGVGETQYF. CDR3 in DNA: TGTGCCAGCAGTTATTCGGGAGTCGGAGAGACCCAGTACTTC.

CDR3 amino acids: CASSQDGARDHSNQPQHF. CDR3 in DNA: TGCGCCAGCAGCCAAGATGGGGCAAGAGACCATAGCAATCAGCCCCAGCATTTT. The rearrangement joins TRBV4-1 to TRBJ1-5; D possibly corresponds to TRBD1 (5 bases). Trimming took 0 bases from V and 0 from J, leaving 15 bases between them. The CDR3 runs 18 residues. Germline V gene data show CDR1 as MGHRA and CDR2 as YSYEKL.

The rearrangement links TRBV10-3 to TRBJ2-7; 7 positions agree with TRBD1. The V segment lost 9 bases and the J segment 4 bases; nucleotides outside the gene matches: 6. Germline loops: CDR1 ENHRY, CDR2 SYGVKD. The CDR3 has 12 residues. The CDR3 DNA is TGTGCCATGTCCGGGACAGCATACGAGCAGTACTTC. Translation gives CAMSGTAYEQYF.

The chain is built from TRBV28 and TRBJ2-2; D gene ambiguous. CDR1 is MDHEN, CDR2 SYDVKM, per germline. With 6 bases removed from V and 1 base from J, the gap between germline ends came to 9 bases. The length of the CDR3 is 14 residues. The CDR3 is CASSFFRNTGELFF. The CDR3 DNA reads TGTGCCAGCAGCTTCTTTAGGAACACCGGGGAGCTGTTTTTT.

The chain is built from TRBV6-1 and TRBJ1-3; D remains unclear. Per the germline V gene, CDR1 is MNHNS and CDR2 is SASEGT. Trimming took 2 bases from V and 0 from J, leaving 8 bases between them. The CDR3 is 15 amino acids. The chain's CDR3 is CASSENLSSGNTIYF. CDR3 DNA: TGTGCCAGCAGTGAAAACTTGAGCTCTGGAAACACCATATATTTT.